This is a list of T cell receptor beta chains from one sample in a study of blood T cell repertoires in COVID-19. Libraries were prepared by immunoSEQ multiplex PCR; TCRdb keeps only in-frame clonotypes and omits some of them. This table holds 70,000 to 75,000 clones, about nine tenths found once. Sequenced: peripheral blood. The receptors here all came from a human donor in a cohort sampled during active COVID-19. Each CDR3 is given without its conserved first and last residue. Clone size is shown for a subset of rows, as once, few, many or a class of expanded clone.

cdr3_length: 13; v_call: TRBV5-1; j_call: TRBJ1-1; clone_size: -; cdr3_aa: ASSRDSTGGTEAF
cdr3_length: 13; v_call: TRBV30; j_call: TRBJ1-4; clone_size: few; cdr3_aa: AWSARGRFGPKLF
cdr3_length: 13; v_call: TRBV4-1; j_call: TRBJ1-5; clone_size: -; cdr3_aa: ASSQLGTGAQPQH
cdr3_length: 12; v_call: TRBV10-3; j_call: TRBJ2-1; clone_size: -; cdr3_aa: AISEPGLINEQF
cdr3_length: 10; v_call: TRBV12-3/TRBV12-4; j_call: TRBJ1-2; clone_size: -; cdr3_aa: ASSSGYYGYT
cdr3_length: 14; v_call: TRBV5-8; j_call: TRBJ1-5; clone_size: -; cdr3_aa: ASSLEAGGAGQPQH
cdr3_length: 18; v_call: TRBV3-1/TRBV3-2; j_call: TRBJ2-1; clone_size: -; cdr3_aa: ASSQNSPLAGGLSYNEQF
cdr3_length: 14; v_call: TRBV3-1/TRBV3-2; j_call: TRBJ1-4; clone_size: -; cdr3_aa: ASSQGVGQGTRKLF
cdr3_length: 13; v_call: TRBV3-1/TRBV3-2; j_call: TRBJ2-1; clone_size: -; cdr3_aa: ASSQGGRTYNEQF
cdr3_length: 14; v_call: TRBV3-1/TRBV3-2; j_call: TRBJ2-5; clone_size: -; cdr3_aa: ASSQTSGRPGETQY
cdr3_length: 11; v_call: TRBV5-4; j_call: TRBJ2-7; clone_size: -; cdr3_aa: ASSLDRVDEQY
cdr3_length: 12; v_call: TRBV27; j_call: TRBJ2-7; clone_size: -; cdr3_aa: ASSRLAGSYEQY
cdr3_length: 14; v_call: TRBV5-6; j_call: TRBJ1-6; clone_size: -; cdr3_aa: ASSTNRGDYNSPLH
cdr3_length: 12; v_call: TRBV5-8; j_call: TRBJ1-4; clone_size: -; cdr3_aa: ASSLDGRDEKLF
cdr3_length: 12; v_call: TRBV2; j_call: TRBJ2-7; clone_size: -; cdr3_aa: ASSDGLAGDEQY
cdr3_length: 13; v_call: TRBV7-2; j_call: TRBJ1-1; clone_size: -; cdr3_aa: ASSPRLGAVKEAF
cdr3_length: 13; v_call: TRBV7-2; j_call: TRBJ1-2; clone_size: -; cdr3_aa: ASSLGFGGAEGYT
cdr3_length: 12; v_call: TRBV7-2; j_call: TRBJ2-3; clone_size: -; cdr3_aa: ASSLVVATDTQY
cdr3_length: 13; v_call: TRBV19; j_call: TRBJ1-5; clone_size: -; cdr3_aa: ASTNGVEGNQPQH
cdr3_length: 10; v_call: TRBV11-1; j_call: TRBJ1-4; clone_size: -; cdr3_aa: ASSPTDEKLF
cdr3_length: 12; v_call: TRBV10-1; j_call: TRBJ2-1; clone_size: -; cdr3_aa: ASSGGGTYNEQF
cdr3_length: 10; v_call: TRBV2; j_call: TRBJ2-1; clone_size: once; cdr3_aa: ASSTQGNEQF
cdr3_length: 15; v_call: TRBV10-3; j_call: TRBJ1-2; clone_size: -; cdr3_aa: AISESEGRSSNYGYT
cdr3_length: 15; v_call: TRBV5-4; j_call: TRBJ1-1; clone_size: -; cdr3_aa: ASSFPRGPGYHTEAF
cdr3_length: 18; v_call: TRBV5-5; j_call: TRBJ2-3; clone_size: -; cdr3_aa: ASSLRAGQGISKHSDTQY
cdr3_length: 12; v_call: TRBV18; j_call: TRBJ2-1; clone_size: -; cdr3_aa: ASSPPPGDNEQF
cdr3_length: 13; v_call: TRBV3-1/TRBV3-2; j_call: TRBJ1-5; clone_size: -; cdr3_aa: ASSPGGRTYQPQH
cdr3_length: 14; v_call: TRBV7-2; j_call: TRBJ2-2; clone_size: -; cdr3_aa: ASRPLVISGTGELF
cdr3_length: 15; v_call: TRBV5-1; j_call: TRBJ2-2; clone_size: -; cdr3_aa: ASSLVGSGALTGELF
cdr3_length: 12; v_call: TRBV6-6; j_call: TRBJ2-7; clone_size: -; cdr3_aa: ASRPTDPSDEQY
cdr3_length: 14; v_call: TRBV5-4; j_call: TRBJ2-3; clone_size: -; cdr3_aa: ASSWTSGSGTDTQY
cdr3_length: 12; v_call: TRBV6-2/TRBV6-3; j_call: TRBJ2-3; clone_size: -; cdr3_aa: ASSYLGRGDTQY
cdr3_length: 13; v_call: TRBV6-1; j_call: TRBJ1-5; clone_size: -; cdr3_aa: ASSEEGTENQPQH
cdr3_length: 9; v_call: TRBV11-2; j_call: TRBJ2-7; clone_size: -; cdr3_aa: ASSIAYEQY
cdr3_length: 16; v_call: TRBV5-8; j_call: TRBJ2-2; clone_size: -; cdr3_aa: ASSSGQGNPANTGELF
cdr3_length: 14; v_call: TRBV3-1/TRBV3-2; j_call: TRBJ1-6; clone_size: -; cdr3_aa: ASSQVLGQGSSPLH
cdr3_length: 11; v_call: TRBV18; j_call: TRBJ1-1; clone_size: -; cdr3_aa: ASSASGNTEAF
cdr3_length: 13; v_call: TRBV5-1; j_call: TRBJ2-3; clone_size: once; cdr3_aa: ASSGPLTGGDTQY
cdr3_length: 13; v_call: TRBV9; j_call: TRBJ1-1; clone_size: -; cdr3_aa: ASSEETGVNTEAF
cdr3_length: 13; v_call: TRBV5-5; j_call: TRBJ2-7; clone_size: -; cdr3_aa: ASSLEAANSYEQY
cdr3_length: 12; v_call: TRBV5-1; j_call: TRBJ2-5; clone_size: once; cdr3_aa: ASSPGLGWETQY
cdr3_length: 9; v_call: TRBV10-3; j_call: TRBJ2-7; clone_size: -; cdr3_aa: AIGTGDAQY
cdr3_length: 12; v_call: TRBV6-2/TRBV6-3; j_call: TRBJ2-3; clone_size: -; cdr3_aa: ASSYTELTDTQY
cdr3_length: 12; v_call: TRBV29-1; j_call: TRBJ2-3; clone_size: once; cdr3_aa: SVVAGGSTDTQY
cdr3_length: 11; v_call: TRBV28; j_call: TRBJ2-7; clone_size: once; cdr3_aa: ASSLYEGGEQY
cdr3_length: 13; v_call: TRBV7-9; j_call: TRBJ2-7; clone_size: -; cdr3_aa: ASSRWTATSYEQY
cdr3_length: 14; v_call: TRBV6-6; j_call: TRBJ2-3; clone_size: -; cdr3_aa: ASSYSPGEEADTQY
cdr3_length: 13; v_call: TRBV3-1/TRBV3-2; j_call: TRBJ2-1; clone_size: -; cdr3_aa: ASSDLASPYNEQF
cdr3_length: 14; v_call: TRBV27; j_call: TRBJ2-1; clone_size: -; cdr3_aa: ASSDGLAGGINEQF
cdr3_length: 12; v_call: TRBV5-1; j_call: TRBJ2-1; clone_size: -; cdr3_aa: ASSWGLASDEQF
cdr3_length: 16; v_call: TRBV3-1/TRBV3-2; j_call: TRBJ2-5; clone_size: -; cdr3_aa: ASSRGLAGPRRGGTQY
cdr3_length: 13; v_call: TRBV7-2; j_call: TRBJ2-3; clone_size: -; cdr3_aa: ASSFSGGSTDTQY
cdr3_length: 12; v_call: TRBV30; j_call: TRBJ2-1; clone_size: -; cdr3_aa: AWRKLAGGHEQF
cdr3_length: 13; v_call: TRBV7-8; j_call: TRBJ2-3; clone_size: -; cdr3_aa: ASSFRSGYTDTQY